A single T cell receptor beta chain is shown here with its context. Its specificity is not known. V lost 0 bases and J lost 4, with 13 bases in between. This CDR3 has 15 amino acids. The germline V gene encodes CDR1 SGHTA and CDR2 FQGNSA. TCRdb reprocessed the RT-PCR reads via MiXCR and lists one record per CDR3 protein. The sample records fewer than 550,000 distinct CDR3 sequences, around 25% being singletons. The record originates from a study of response to subunit inactivated influenza vaccine. Study-wide findings and caveats: It was the authors' suggestion that each seasonal influenza vaccination recruits few new T cells.

This specimen consisted of CD4+ T cells sorted from PBMCs, obtained around 5 days after vaccination. The source of this sequence is a man between 45 and 60 years old who received an inactivated influenza vaccine. The chain recombines TRBV7-2 with TRBJ2-7; D may be TRBD1 or TRBD2 (5 bases each). CDR3 sequence reads: CASSLAETGGYEQYF. The DNA for the CDR3 is TGTGCCAGCAGCTTAGCGGAAACAGGAGGATACGAGCAGTACTTC.